This TCR beta chain originates from a study of cytomegalovirus exposure and HLA in healthy donors. PCR used 60 Vbeta primers and 13 Jbeta primers. TCRdb keeps only in-frame clones here, not all; method: immunoSEQ multiplex PCR. The repertoire holds about 200,000 clones, with approximately 85% as singletons. Between the trimmed V and J ends, which lost 1 base and 6 bases, there was a span of 7 bases. CDR1 is SGHNT and CDR2 is YYREEE in the germline V gene (reference sequence). CDR3 size: 12 residues. This clone rates as medium-sized. The sequenced sample consisted of PBMCs. The clonotype comes from a man aged 18 to 29 in good health and CMV-seronegative. The chain carries TRBV5-4 and TRBJ1-2; weak D call: TRBD1 (5 bases). The CDR3 sequence is CASSLLGDGYTF. CDR3 DNA sequence: TGTGCCAGCAGCTTGCTAGGGGATGGCTACACCTTC.